What follows are 8 T cell receptor beta chains derived from one specimen sequenced in a study of lymphopenia after photon versus proton radiotherapy. The assay was immunoSEQ multiplex PCR, and TCRdb's table has in-frame clones only and misses some. The sample has 50,000 to 60,000 clones; more than 85% are singletons. The starting material was peripheral blood, obtained from a patient treated with photon-based radiotherapy. The receptors stem from a woman between 40 and 55 years old with cholangiocarcinoma.

The chain is built from TRBV30 and TRBJ1-1, with TRBD1 matching over 9 bases. Germline V gene data show CDR1 as GTSNPN and CDR2 as SVGIG (reference sequence). V shed 1 base, J shed 0 bases, and the junction held 3 bases outside the gene matches. The CDR3 is made up of 15 amino acids. The CDR3 protein is CAWSEGTGMNTEAFF. CDR3 DNA: TGTGCCTGGAGTGAGGGGACAGGGATGAACACTGAAGCTTTCTTT.

The chain employs TRBV5-1 and TRBJ1-3, with D possibly being TRBD1 (5 bases). Trimming shortened V by 4 bases and J by 0 bases, and 8 bases separated the two germline ends. The CDR3 is made up of 14 amino acids. Germline V gene lookup returns CDR1 SGHRS and CDR2 YFSETQ. CDR3 amino acids: CASSGDSSGNTIYF. The DNA for the CDR3 is TGCGCCAGCAGCGGAGACAGCTCTGGAAACACCATATATTTT.

The V gene is TRBV10-3, the J gene TRBJ2-7; D remains unclear. V gave up 8 bases and J gave up 2 bases, with 13 bases separating them. The germline V gene has CDR1 ENHRY and CDR2 SYGVKD. The length of the CDR3 is 13 residues. The CDR3: CAIRHTMTYEQYF. In nucleotides, the CDR3 is TGTGCCATCCGGCACACAATGACCTACGAGCAGTACTTC.

The rearrangement links TRBV27 to TRBJ2-7; possibly TRBD1 or TRBD2 for D (5 bases each). The length of the CDR3 is 16 residues. The germline V and J ends were trimmed by 4 bases and 2 bases, with 18 bases remaining between them. The germline gives CDR1 MNHEY, CDR2 SMNVEV (reference sequence). The CDR3 DNA reads TGTGCCAGCAGTTACGCCTCCGGGACGGGTCCCTACGAGCAGTACTTC. It specifies CASSYASGTGPYEQYF.

The rearrangement links TRBV30 to TRBJ1-4, with unresolved D. The CDR3 spans 11 residues. Deletions cut 2 bases from V and 5 bases from J, with 3 bases between. From germline, CDR1 is GTSNPN and CDR2 SVGIG (reference sequence). This CDR3 reads CAWSRNEKLFF. The CDR3 nucleotides read TGTGCCTGGAGTCGAAATGAAAAACTGTTTTTT. Supplemented by reference TRBV30 and TRBJ1-4, the full variable domain reads SQTIHQWPATLVQPVGSPLSLECTVEGTSNPNLYWYRQAAGRGLQLLFYSVGIGQISSEVPQNLSASRPQDRQFILSSKKLLLSDSGFYLCAWSRNEKLFFGSGTQLSVL.

V is TRBV14 and J is TRBJ2-1; 13 bases align to TRBD2. This CDR3 contains 18 residues. J was trimmed by 5 bases and V by 4 bases; bases with no gene match: 11. Germline CDR1 and CDR2: SGHDN and FVKESK. This CDR3 reads CASSRELAGGPEDNEQFF. CDR3 sequence (DNA): TGTGCCAGCAGCCGAGAACTAGCGGGGGGGCCAGAAGACAATGAGCAGTTCTTC.

This clone has only one observation. The rearrangement links TRBV11-2 to TRBJ2-7; TRBD1 matches 9 bases. The CDR3 sequence is 16 residues long. Germline V lookup: CDR1 SGHAT, CDR2 FQNNGV. The trim removed 3 bases at V and 2 bases at J, leaving 8 bases unmatched. The DNA of the CDR3 is TGTGCCAGCAGCTTGCCCCTCGGGACAGGGACCTACGAGCAGTACTTC. Translated: CASSLPLGTGTYEQYF.

The rearrangement joins TRBV2 to TRBJ2-7, with TRBD2 as a possible D gene (6 bases). CDR1 is SNHLY and CDR2 is FYNNEI in the germline V gene. The CDR3 sequence is 11 residues long. The V and J ends lost 8 bases and 4 bases respectively, with 9 bases between them. The CDR3 nucleotides read TGTGCCAGCCTCGGGGGTTACGAGCAGTACTTC. Translation: CASLGGYEQYF. The full variable domain, its missing parts supplied by reference TRBV2 and TRBJ2-7, is EPEVTQTPSHQVTQMGQEVILRCVPISNHLYFYWYRQILGQKVEFLVSFYNNEISEKSEIFDDQFSVERPDGSNFTLKIRSTKLEDSAMYFCASLGGYEQYFGPGTRLTVT.